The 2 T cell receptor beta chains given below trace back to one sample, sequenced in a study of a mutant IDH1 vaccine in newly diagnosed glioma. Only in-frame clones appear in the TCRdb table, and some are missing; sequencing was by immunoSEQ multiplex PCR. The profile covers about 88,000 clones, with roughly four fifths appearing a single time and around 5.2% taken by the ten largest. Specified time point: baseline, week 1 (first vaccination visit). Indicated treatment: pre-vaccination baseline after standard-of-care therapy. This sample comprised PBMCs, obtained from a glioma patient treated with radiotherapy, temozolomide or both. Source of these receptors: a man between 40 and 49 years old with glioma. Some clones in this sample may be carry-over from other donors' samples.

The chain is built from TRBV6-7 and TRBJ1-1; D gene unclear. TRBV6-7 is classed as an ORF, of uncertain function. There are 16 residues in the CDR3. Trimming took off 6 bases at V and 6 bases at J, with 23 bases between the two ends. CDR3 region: CASRYKGCTDPAEAFF. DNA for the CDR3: TGTGCCAGCAGGTACAAAGGTTGCACAGACCCAGCTGAAGCTTTCTTT.

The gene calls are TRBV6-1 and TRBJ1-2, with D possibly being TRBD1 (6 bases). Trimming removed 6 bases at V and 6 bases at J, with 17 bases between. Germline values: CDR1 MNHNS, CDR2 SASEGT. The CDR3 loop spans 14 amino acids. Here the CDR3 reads CASRTGRGNHGYTF. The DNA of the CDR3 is TGTGCCAGCAGGACGGGGAGGGGGAACCATGGCTACACCTTC.